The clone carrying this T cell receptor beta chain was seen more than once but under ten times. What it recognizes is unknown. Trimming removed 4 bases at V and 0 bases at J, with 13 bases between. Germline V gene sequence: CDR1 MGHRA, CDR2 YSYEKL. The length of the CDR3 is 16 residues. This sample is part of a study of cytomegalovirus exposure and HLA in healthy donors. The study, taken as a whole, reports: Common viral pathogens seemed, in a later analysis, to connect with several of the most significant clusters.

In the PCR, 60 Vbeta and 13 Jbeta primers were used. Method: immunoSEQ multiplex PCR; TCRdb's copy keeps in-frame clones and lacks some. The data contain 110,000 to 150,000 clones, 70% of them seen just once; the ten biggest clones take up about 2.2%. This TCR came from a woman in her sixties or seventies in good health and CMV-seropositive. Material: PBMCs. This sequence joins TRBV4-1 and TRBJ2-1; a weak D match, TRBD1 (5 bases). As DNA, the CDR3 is TGCGCCAGCAGCCCACCTCCAGGGAACTCCTACAATGAGCAGTTCTTC. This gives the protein CASSPPPGNSYNEQFF.